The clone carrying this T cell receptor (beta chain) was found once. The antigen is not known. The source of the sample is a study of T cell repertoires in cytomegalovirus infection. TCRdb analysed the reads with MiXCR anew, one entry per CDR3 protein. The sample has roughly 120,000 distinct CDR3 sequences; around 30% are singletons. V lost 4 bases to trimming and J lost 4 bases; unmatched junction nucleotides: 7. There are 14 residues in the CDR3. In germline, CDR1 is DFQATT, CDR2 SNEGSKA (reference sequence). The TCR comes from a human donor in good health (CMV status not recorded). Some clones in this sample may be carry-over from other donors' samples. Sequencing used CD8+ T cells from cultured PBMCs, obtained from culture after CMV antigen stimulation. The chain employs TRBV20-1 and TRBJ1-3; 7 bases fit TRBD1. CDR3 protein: CSAIDRESGNTIYF. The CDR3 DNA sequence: TGCAGTGCTATTGACAGGGAATCAGGAAACACCATATATTTT.